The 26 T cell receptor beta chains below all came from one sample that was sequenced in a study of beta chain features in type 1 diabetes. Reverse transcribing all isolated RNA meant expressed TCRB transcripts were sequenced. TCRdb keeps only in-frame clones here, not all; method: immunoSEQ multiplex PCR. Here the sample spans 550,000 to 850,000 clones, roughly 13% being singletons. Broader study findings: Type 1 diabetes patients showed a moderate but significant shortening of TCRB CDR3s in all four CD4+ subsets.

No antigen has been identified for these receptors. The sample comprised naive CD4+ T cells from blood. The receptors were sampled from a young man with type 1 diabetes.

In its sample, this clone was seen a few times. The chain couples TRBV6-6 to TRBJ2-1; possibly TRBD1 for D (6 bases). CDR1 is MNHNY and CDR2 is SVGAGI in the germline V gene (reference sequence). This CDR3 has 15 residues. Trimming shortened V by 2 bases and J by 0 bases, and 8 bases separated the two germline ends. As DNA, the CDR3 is TGTGCCAGCAGTTACGTCAGGGGCTCCTACAATGAGCAGTTCTTC. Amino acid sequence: CASSYVRGSYNEQFF.

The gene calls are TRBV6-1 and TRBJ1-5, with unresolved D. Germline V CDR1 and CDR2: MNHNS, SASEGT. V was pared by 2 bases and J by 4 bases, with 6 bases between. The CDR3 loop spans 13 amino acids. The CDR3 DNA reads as TGTGCCAGCAGTGAAACACCTAATCAGCCCCAGCATTTT. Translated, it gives CASSETPNQPQHF.

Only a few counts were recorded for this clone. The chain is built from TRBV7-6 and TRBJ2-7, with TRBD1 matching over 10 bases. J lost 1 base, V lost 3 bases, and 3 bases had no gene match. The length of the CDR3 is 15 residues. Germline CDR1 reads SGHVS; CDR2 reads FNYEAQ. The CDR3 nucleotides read TGTGCCAGCAGCTTGGGGACAGGGGTATCCTACGAGCAGTACTTC. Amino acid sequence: CASSLGTGVSYEQYF.

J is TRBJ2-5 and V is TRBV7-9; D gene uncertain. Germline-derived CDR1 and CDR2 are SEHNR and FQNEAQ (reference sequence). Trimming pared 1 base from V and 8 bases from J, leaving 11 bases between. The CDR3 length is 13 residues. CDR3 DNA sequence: TGTGCCAGCAGCTTAGTTCGGGCAGAAACCCAGTACTTC. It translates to CASSLVRAETQYF.

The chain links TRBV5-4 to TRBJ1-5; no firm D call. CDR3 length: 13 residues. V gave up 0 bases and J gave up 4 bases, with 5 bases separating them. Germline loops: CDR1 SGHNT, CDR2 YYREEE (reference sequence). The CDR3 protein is CASSLEANQPQHF. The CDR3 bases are TGTGCCAGCAGCTTGGAGGCGAATCAGCCCCAGCATTTT.

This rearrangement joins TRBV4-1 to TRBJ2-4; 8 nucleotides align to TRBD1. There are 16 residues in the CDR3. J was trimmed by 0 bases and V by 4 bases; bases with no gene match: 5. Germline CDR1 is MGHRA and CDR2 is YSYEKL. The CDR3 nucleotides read TGCGCCAGCAGCCGAGAACAGGGGGGAGCCAAAAACATTCAGTACTTC. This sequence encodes CASSREQGGAKNIQYF.

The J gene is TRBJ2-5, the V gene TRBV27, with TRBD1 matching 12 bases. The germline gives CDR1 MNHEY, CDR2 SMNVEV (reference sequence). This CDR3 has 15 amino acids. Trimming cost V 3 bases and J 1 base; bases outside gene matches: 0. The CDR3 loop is CASSLGQGAQETQYF. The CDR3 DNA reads TGTGCCAGCAGTTTGGGACAGGGGGCCCAAGAGACCCAGTACTTC.

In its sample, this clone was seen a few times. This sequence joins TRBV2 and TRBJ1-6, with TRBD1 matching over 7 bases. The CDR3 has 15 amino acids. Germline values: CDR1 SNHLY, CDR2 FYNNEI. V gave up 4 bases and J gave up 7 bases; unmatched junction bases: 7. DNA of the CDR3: TGTGCCAGCAGTGCCTTGACAGGGAGAAATTCACCCCTCCACTTT. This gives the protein CASSALTGRNSPLHF.

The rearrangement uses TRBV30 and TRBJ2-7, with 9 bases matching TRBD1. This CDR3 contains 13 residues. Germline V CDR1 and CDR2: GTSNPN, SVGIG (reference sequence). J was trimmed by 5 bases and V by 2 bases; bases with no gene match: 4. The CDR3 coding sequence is TGTGCCTGGAGTAAGTGGACAGGGGACGAGCAGTACTTC. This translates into CAWSKWTGDEQYF.

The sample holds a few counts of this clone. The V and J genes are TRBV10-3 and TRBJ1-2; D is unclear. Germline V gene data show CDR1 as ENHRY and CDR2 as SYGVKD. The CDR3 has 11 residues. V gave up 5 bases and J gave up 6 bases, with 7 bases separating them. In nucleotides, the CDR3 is TGTGCCATCAGTCCTTCGGATGGCTACACCTTC. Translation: CAISPSDGYTF.

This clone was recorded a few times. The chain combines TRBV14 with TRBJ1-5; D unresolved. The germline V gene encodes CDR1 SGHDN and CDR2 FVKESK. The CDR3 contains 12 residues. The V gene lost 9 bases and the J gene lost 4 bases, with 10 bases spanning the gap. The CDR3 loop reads CASSGSNQPQHF. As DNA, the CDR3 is TGTGCCAGTTCGGGGTCAAATCAGCCCCAGCATTTT.

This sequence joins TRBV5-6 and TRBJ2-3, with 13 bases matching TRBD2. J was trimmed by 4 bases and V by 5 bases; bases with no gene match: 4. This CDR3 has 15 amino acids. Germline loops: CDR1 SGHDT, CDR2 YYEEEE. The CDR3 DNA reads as TGTGCCAGCAGTGATGGGACTAGCGGGGCAGATACGCAGTATTTT. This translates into CASSDGTSGADTQYF.

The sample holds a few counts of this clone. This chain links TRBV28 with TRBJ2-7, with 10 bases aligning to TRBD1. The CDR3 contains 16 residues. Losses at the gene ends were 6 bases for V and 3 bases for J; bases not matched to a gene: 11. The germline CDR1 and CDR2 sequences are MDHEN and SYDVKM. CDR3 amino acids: CASSLPPGQGIYEQYF. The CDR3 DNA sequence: TGTGCCAGCAGCCTACCACCGGGACAGGGGATCTACGAGCAGTACTTC.

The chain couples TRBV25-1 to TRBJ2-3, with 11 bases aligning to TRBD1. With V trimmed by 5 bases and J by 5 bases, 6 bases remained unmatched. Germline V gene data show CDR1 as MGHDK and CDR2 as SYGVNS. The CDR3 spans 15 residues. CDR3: CASSSRTGGGDTQYF. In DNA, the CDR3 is TGTGCCAGCAGTTCGAGGACAGGGGGCGGAGATACGCAGTATTTT.

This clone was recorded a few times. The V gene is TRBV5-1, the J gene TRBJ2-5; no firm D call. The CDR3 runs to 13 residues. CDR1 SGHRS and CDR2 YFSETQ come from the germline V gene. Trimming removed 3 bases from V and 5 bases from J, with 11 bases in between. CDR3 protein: CASSSPGAETQYF. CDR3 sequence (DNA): TGCGCCAGCAGCTCGCCCGGTGCGGAGACCCAGTACTTC.

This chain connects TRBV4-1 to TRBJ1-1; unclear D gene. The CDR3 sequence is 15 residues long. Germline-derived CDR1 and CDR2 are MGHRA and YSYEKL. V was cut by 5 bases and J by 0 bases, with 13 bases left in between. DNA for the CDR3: TGCGCCAGCAGCTACGGGCCACAGATGAACACTGAAGCTTTCTTT. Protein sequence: CASSYGPQMNTEAFF.

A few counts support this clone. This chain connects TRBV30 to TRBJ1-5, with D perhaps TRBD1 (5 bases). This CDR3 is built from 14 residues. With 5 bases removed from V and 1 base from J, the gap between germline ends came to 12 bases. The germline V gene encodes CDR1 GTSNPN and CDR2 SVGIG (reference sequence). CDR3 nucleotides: TGTGCCTGGGGTCCCGGGGGGAGCAATCAGCCCCAGCATTTT. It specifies CAWGPGGSNQPQHF.

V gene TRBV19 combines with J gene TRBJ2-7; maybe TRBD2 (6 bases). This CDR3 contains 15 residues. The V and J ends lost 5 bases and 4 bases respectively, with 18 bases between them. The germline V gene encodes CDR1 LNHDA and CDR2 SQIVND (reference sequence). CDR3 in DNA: TGTGCCAGTAGTGGAGGGCAGCGTCGGGGGTACGAGCAGTACTTC. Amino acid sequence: CASSGGQRRGYEQYF. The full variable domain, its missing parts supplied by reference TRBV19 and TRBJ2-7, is DGGITQSPKYLFRKEGQNVTLSCEQNLNHDAMYWYRQDPGQGLRLIYYSQIVNDFQKGDIAEGYSVSREKKESFPLTVTSAQKNPTAFYLCASSGGQRRGYEQYFGPGTRLTVT.

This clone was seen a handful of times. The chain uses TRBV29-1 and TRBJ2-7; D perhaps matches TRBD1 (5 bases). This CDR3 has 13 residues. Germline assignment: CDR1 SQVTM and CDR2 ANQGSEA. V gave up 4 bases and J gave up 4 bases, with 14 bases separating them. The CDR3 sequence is CSVAQGKVYEQYF. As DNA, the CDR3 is TGCAGCGTTGCGCAGGGAAAAGTTTACGAGCAGTACTTC.

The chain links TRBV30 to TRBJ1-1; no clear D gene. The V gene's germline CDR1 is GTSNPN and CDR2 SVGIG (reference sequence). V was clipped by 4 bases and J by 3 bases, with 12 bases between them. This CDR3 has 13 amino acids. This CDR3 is CAWNRNRDTEAFF. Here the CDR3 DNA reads TGTGCCTGGAACAGAAACCGGGACACTGAAGCTTTCTTT.

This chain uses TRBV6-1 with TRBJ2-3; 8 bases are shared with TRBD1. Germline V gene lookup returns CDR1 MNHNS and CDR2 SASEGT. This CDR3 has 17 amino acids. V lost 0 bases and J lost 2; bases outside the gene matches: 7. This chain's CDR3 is CASSEAQTGVNTDTQYF. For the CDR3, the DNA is TGTGCCAGCAGTGAAGCCCAGACAGGGGTAAACACAGATACGCAGTATTTT.

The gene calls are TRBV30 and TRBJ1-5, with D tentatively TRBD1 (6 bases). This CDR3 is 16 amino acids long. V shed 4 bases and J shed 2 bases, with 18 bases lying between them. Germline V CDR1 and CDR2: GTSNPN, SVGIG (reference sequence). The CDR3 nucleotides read TGTGCCTGGACTACAGGGAGGGGGTATGGCAATCAGCCCCAGCATTTT. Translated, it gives CAWTTGRGYGNQPQHF.

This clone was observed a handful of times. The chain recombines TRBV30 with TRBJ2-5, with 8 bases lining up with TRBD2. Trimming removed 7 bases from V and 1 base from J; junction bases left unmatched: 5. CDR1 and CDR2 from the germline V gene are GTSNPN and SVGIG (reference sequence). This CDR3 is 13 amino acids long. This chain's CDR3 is CASTGTSQETQYF. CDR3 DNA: TGTGCCTCGACTGGGACTAGCCAAGAGACCCAGTACTTC.

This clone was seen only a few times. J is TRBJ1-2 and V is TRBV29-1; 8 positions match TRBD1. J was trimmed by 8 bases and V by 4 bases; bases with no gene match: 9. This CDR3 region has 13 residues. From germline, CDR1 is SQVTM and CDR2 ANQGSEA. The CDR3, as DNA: TGCAGCGTTGGGGGACAGGAGGAGACGGGCTACACCTTC. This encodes CSVGGQEETGYTF.

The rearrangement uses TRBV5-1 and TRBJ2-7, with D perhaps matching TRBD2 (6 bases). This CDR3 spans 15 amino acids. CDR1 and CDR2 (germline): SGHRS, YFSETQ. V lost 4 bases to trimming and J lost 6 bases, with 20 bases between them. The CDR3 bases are TGCGCCAGCAGCCTAGTCGCGGGGAGCGGATTCGAGCAGTACTTC. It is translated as CASSLVAGSGFEQYF. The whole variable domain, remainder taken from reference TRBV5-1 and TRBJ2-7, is KAGVTQTPRYLIKTRGQQVTLSCSPISGHRSVSWYQQTPGQGLQFLFEYFSETQRNKGNFPGRFSGRQFSNSRSEMNVSTLELGDSALYLCASSLVAGSGFEQYFGPGTRLTVT.

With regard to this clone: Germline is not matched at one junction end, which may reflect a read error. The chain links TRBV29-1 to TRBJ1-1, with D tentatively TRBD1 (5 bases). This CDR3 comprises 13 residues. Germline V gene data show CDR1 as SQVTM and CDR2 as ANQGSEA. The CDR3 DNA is TGCAGCGTCGCGTGGGGGGTGAACACTGAAGCTTCCTTT. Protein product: CSVAWGVNTEASF.